The 9 T cell receptor beta chains given below trace back to one sample, sequenced in a study of T cells and Merkel cell carcinoma outcomes. The data were produced by immunoSEQ multiplex PCR, yet TCRdb's version contains in-frame clones alone and is incomplete. Of about 19,000 clones listed, roughly four fifths are singletons. The sample consisted of tumor tissue from Merkel cell carcinoma. These receptor sequences come from a human donor with Merkel cell carcinoma.

The rearrangement links TRBV11-3 to TRBJ2-5, with D unclear. The CDR3 covers 13 residues. Germline CDR1 SGHNT, CDR2 YENEEA. Trimming shortened V by 8 bases and J by 5 bases, and 15 bases separated the two germline ends. This chain's CDR3 is CASSISSRETQYF. Written as DNA, the CDR3 is TGTGCCAGCTCCATCTCGTCGAGGGAGACCCAGTACTTC. The whole variable domain, filled in from reference TRBV11-3 and TRBJ2-5, reads EAGVVQSPRYKIIEKKQPVAFWCNPISGHNTLYWYLQNLGQGPELLIRYENEEAVDDSQLPKDRFSAERLKGVDSTLKIQPAELGDSAVYLCASSISSRETQYFGPGTRLLVL.

This chain uses TRBV30 with TRBJ1-6; D gene ambiguous. With 2 bases removed from V and 0 bases from J, the gap between germline ends came to 5 bases. The CDR3 totals 14 residues. Germline V CDR1 and CDR2: GTSNPN, SVGIG (reference sequence). The CDR3 loop reads CAWSMLSYNSPLHF. The CDR3 bases are TGTGCCTGGAGTATGCTCTCCTATAATTCACCCCTCCACTTT.

The gene calls are TRBV7-6 and TRBJ2-3, with D unclear. Trimming pared 6 bases from V and 4 bases from J, leaving 11 bases between. Per the germline V gene, CDR1 is SGHVS and CDR2 is FNYEAQ. This CDR3 has 13 residues. In nucleotides, the CDR3 is TGTGCCAGCAGGGGAAGTTTACCAGATACGCAGTATTTT. Protein product: CASRGSLPDTQYF.

The chain links TRBV5-1 to TRBJ1-2; TRBD1 is a possible D gene (5 bases). Germline CDR1 is SGHRS and CDR2 is YFSETQ. Trimming shortened V by 4 bases and J by 6 bases, and 19 bases separated the two germline ends. The CDR3 is 15 residues long. CDR3 nucleotide sequence: TGCGCCAGCAGCCCCTTTAGCAGGGTATGGCATGGCTACACCTTC. This encodes CASSPFSRVWHGYTF. Together with reference TRBV5-1 and TRBJ1-2, the CDR3 gives the full variable domain: KAGVTQTPRYLIKTRGQQVTLSCSPISGHRSVSWYQQTPGQGLQFLFEYFSETQRNKGNFPGRFSGRQFSNSRSEMNVSTLELGDSALYLCASSPFSRVWHGYTFGSGTRLTVV.

The genes are TRBV5-4 and TRBJ1-4; D unclear. CDR3 length equals 12 residues. Trimming left V 5 bases short and J 10 bases short, with 12 bases between. CDR1 is SGHNT and CDR2 is YYREEE in the germline V gene (reference sequence). CDR3 coding DNA: TGTGCCAGCAGTTATTATCCGGGAAAACTGTTTTTT. Translation: CASSYYPGKLFF. The entire variable domain, with the rest obtained from reference TRBV5-4 and TRBJ1-4, is as follows: ETGVTQSPTHLIKTRGQQVTLRCSSQSGHNTVSWYQQALGQGPQFIFQYYREEENGRGNFPPRFSGLQFPNYSSELNVNALELDDSALYLCASSYYPGKLFFGSGTQLSVL.

The chain uses TRBV13 and TRBJ1-1; a weak D match, TRBD1 (6 bases). The germline CDR1 and CDR2 sequences are PRHDT and FYEKMQ (reference sequence). The germline V and J ends were trimmed by 1 base and 1 base, with 16 bases remaining between them. The CDR3 sequence is 17 residues long. DNA of the CDR3: TGTGCCAGCAGCTTAGTTTTGGCTGGGGGGGCGAACACTGAAGCTTTCTTT. As protein: CASSLVLAGGANTEAFF. Using reference TRBV13 and TRBJ1-1 for the parts outside the CDR3, the full variable domain is AAGVIQSPRHLIKEKRETATLKCYPIPRHDTVYWYQQGPGQDPQFLISFYEKMQSDKGSIPDRFSAQQFSDYHSELNMSSLELGDSALYFCASSLVLAGGANTEAFFGQGTRLTVV.

The CDR3 loop is CASSDKSRINYGYTF. DNA of the CDR3: TGCGCCAGCAGCGATAAATCAAGGATAAACTATGGCTACACCTTC. The V and J genes are TRBV5-1 and TRBJ1-2, with no clear D. The germline V gene encodes CDR1 SGHRS and CDR2 YFSETQ. The CDR3 contains 15 residues. Trimming cost V 4 bases and J 2 bases, with 15 bases left between them.

The chain carries TRBV27 and TRBJ1-1; 7 bases line up with TRBD1. Germline loops: CDR1 MNHEY, CDR2 SMNVEV (reference sequence). The V and J ends lost 5 bases and 11 bases, in that order; junction bases with no gene match: 14. CDR3 size: 14 residues. The CDR3 DNA sequence: TGTGCCAGCAGTGATGAAGACAGGGCTCTCGAGGCTTTCTTT. Protein: CASSDEDRALEAFF.

This chain links TRBV6-5 with TRBJ1-6, with D perhaps TRBD1 (5 bases). Deletions cut 2 bases from V and 9 bases from J, with 8 bases between. Germline loops: CDR1 MNHEY, CDR2 SVGAGI. This CDR3 comprises 13 residues. The CDR3 DNA sequence: TGTGCCAGCAGTTACGGGGGTTTTTCACCCCTCCACTTT. It codes for CASSYGGFSPLHF.